This passage covers 23 T cell receptor beta chains from one sample sequenced in a study of cytomegalovirus exposure and HLA in healthy donors. A multiplex PCR was run with 60 Vbeta primers and 13 Jbeta primers. Assay used: immunoSEQ multiplex PCR; TCRdb lists only in-frame clones, some missing. The repertoire holds under 200,000 clones, 79% seen once, with 0.69% in the top ten. Source material: PBMCs. All receptors derive from a woman in her forties in good health and CMV-seronegative.

This sequence joins TRBV27 and TRBJ2-1; 12 bases fit TRBD2. Germline V CDR1 and CDR2: MNHEY, SMNVEV (reference sequence). Trimming at V came to 3 bases and at J to 7 bases, leaving 7 bases not matched to a gene. This CDR3 spans 16 amino acids. This CDR3 reads CASSFGRTSGTNEQFF. CDR3 coding DNA: TGTGCCAGCAGTTTTGGACGGACTAGCGGGACTAATGAGCAGTTCTTC.

The chain joins TRBV29-1 to TRBJ2-4, with a weak D call TRBD1 (5 bases). Trimming cost V 3 bases and J 8 bases, with 11 bases left between them. Germline-derived CDR1 and CDR2 are SQVTM and ANQGSEA. The CDR3 totals 12 residues. The CDR3 sequence is CSVEAGMDIQYF. The DNA for the CDR3 is TGCAGCGTTGAGGCAGGGATGGACATTCAGTACTTC.

This chain connects TRBV19 to TRBJ1-2; D remains unclear. CDR1 is LNHDA, CDR2 SQIVND, per germline (reference sequence). With 7 bases removed from V and 8 bases from J, the gap between germline ends came to 23 bases. This CDR3 region has 15 residues. The CDR3, as DNA: TGTGCCAGTATTGAAAGGGCGGCAGCGGTGGGCGGCTACACCTTC. Protein sequence: CASIERAAAVGGYTF.

This clone appeared once. This chain connects TRBV30 to TRBJ1-2; D may be TRBD1 (6 bases). Trimming removed 5 bases at V and 4 bases at J, with 20 bases between. The CDR3 spans 15 residues. Germline loops: CDR1 GTSNPN, CDR2 SVGIG (reference sequence). The CDR3 coding sequence is TGTGCCTGGTTCCGGGGGGCAGGGGATAGCTATGGCTACACCTTC. Its protein product is CAWFRGAGDSYGYTF.

The gene calls are TRBV5-1 and TRBJ2-3; 13 bases fit TRBD2. Germline CDR1 is SGHRS and CDR2 is YFSETQ. The CDR3 contains 17 residues. After removal of 3 bases from V and 4 bases from J, the junction contained 8 bases not matched to a gene. CDR3: CASSSLRLAGGADTQYF. CDR3 sequence (DNA): TGCGCCAGCAGCTCCCTCAGACTAGCGGGGGGCGCAGATACGCAGTATTTT.

The chain joins TRBV7-6 to TRBJ2-7, with D tentatively TRBD2 (6 bases). V gave up 0 bases and J gave up 0 bases, with 12 bases separating them. This CDR3 contains 16 residues. Germline lookup yields CDR1 SGHVS and CDR2 FNYEAQ. The CDR3 bases are TGTGCCAGCAGCTTAGCCGGCGGGGCCGGCTCCTACGAGCAGTACTTC. Its protein product is CASSLAGGAGSYEQYF.

This chain joins TRBV29-1 and TRBJ2-1; weak D call: TRBD1 (6 bases). The ends were cut back, 7 bases at V and 4 bases at J, with 17 bases in the middle. The CDR3 is made up of 14 amino acids. Germline V gene lookup returns CDR1 SQVTM and CDR2 ANQGSEA. The CDR3: CSAPPVGTYNEQFF. CDR3 nucleotide sequence: TGCAGCGCCCCGCCCGTCGGGACATACAATGAGCAGTTCTTC.

The genes are TRBV29-1 and TRBJ2-3, with 9 nucleotides matching TRBD2. Germline values: CDR1 SQVTM, CDR2 ANQGSEA. V lost 7 bases, J lost 0 bases, and 11 bases stayed unmatched. CDR3 length: 16 residues. The CDR3 DNA reads TGCAGCGCCCGAGGTCTAGCGGGGATCAGCACAGATACGCAGTATTTT. This sequence encodes CSARGLAGISTDTQYF.

The table lists this clone with a count of one. V gene TRBV7-9 combines with J gene TRBJ1-6; D perhaps matches TRBD1 (5 bases). CDR1 and CDR2 from the germline V gene are SEHNR and FQNEAQ (reference sequence). The length of the CDR3 is 16 residues. V was cut by 0 bases and J by 6 bases, with 12 bases left in between. The CDR3 here is CASSLALGLPNSPLHF. CDR3 nucleotide sequence: TGTGCCAGCAGCTTAGCTCTGGGGCTACCTAATTCACCCCTCCACTTT.

The J gene is TRBJ2-6, the V gene TRBV7-9; D may be TRBD1 (6 bases). The germline V gene has CDR1 SEHNR and CDR2 FQNEAQ (reference sequence). V lost 2 bases, J lost 3 bases, and 14 bases lay in between. CDR3 length: 17 amino acids. The CDR3 nucleotides read TGTGCCAGCAGCTTACTTACAGGGATCGGTGGGGCCAACGTCCTGACTTTC. This gives the protein CASSLLTGIGGANVLTF.

The chain uses TRBV4-2 and TRBJ2-1; TRBD2 matches 13 bases. V lost 4 bases, J lost 8 bases, and 8 bases stayed unmatched. The CDR3 runs to 16 residues. Per germline, CDR1 LGHNA and CDR2 YNFKEQ. CDR3 residues: CASSPGLAGVLYEQFF. Here the CDR3 DNA reads TGTGCCAGCAGCCCTGGACTAGCGGGAGTTCTCTATGAGCAGTTCTTC.

This rearrangement joins TRBV5-4 to TRBJ1-1, with TRBD1 matching 9 bases. V gave up 6 bases and J gave up 6 bases; unmatched junction bases: 12. CDR1 SGHNT and CDR2 YYREEE come from the germline V gene (reference sequence). The CDR3 length is 15 residues. CDR3 DNA sequence: TGTGCCAGCAACTCACAGGGGGCATGGGCCTCTGAAGCTTTCTTT. Protein sequence: CASNSQGAWASEAFF.

The chain has TRBV6-6 and TRBJ2-5; unclear D gene. The CDR3 runs to 13 residues. The V end was cut by 5 bases, the J end by 2 bases, with 9 bases between. In germline, CDR1 is MNHNY, CDR2 SVGAGI (reference sequence). CDR3 region: CASSPRYQETQYF. CDR3 coding DNA: TGTGCCAGCAGTCCCAGGTATCAAGAGACCCAGTACTTC.

V and J are TRBV5-1 and TRBJ1-1, with 9 bases identical to TRBD1. The germline V gene has CDR1 SGHRS and CDR2 YFSETQ. V gave up 4 bases and J gave up 7 bases; unmatched junction bases: 11. The CDR3 sequence is 15 residues long. CDR3 region: CASSLSTGQGGEAFF. CDR3 nucleotide sequence: TGCGCCAGCAGCCTATCGACGGGACAGGGTGGTGAAGCTTTCTTT. The whole variable domain, remainder taken from reference TRBV5-1 and TRBJ1-1, is KAGVTQTPRYLIKTRGQQVTLSCSPISGHRSVSWYQQTPGQGLQFLFEYFSETQRNKGNFPGRFSGRQFSNSRSEMNVSTLELGDSALYLCASSLSTGQGGEAFFGQGTRLTVV.

The chain joins TRBV29-1 to TRBJ2-7; tentatively, D is TRBD1 (5 bases). CDR1 SQVTM and CDR2 ANQGSEA come from the germline V gene. V lost 2 bases to trimming and J lost 4 bases, with 18 bases between them. The CDR3 has 15 amino acids. The CDR3 protein is CSVESPGLQRYEQYF. CDR3 DNA sequence: TGCAGCGTTGAAAGTCCAGGGCTCCAACGGTACGAGCAGTACTTC.

Of note for this clone: Compared with germline, one end of the junction differs, possibly owing to a read error. The gene calls are TRBV10-3 and TRBJ1-2, with TRBD1 matching 7 bases. This CDR3 has 12 amino acids. Per the germline V gene, CDR1 is ENHRY and CDR2 is SYGVKD. The CDR3 loop reads CMTGQPNYGYTF. In DNA form, the CDR3 reads TGCATGACGGGACAGCCTAACTATGGCTACACCTTC.

The chain uses TRBV6-4 and TRBJ1-5; 9 positions agree with TRBD1. The CDR3 spans 15 residues. Germline V gene sequence: CDR1 MRHNA, CDR2 SNTAGT. V lost 2 bases and J lost 7; bases outside the gene matches: 6. CDR3 bases: TGTGCCAGCAGTGACCCTGACAGGGGGATACAGCCCCAGCATTTT. It codes for CASSDPDRGIQPQHF.

In this sample, this clone turned up a few times. This chain links TRBV9 with TRBJ1-2; TRBD1 might be the D (6 bases). With 1 base removed from V and 8 bases from J, the gap between germline ends came to 18 bases. Germline V gene data show CDR1 as SGDLS and CDR2 as YYNGEE. CDR3 size: 15 residues. The CDR3 protein is CASSVTGQGPRGYTF. CDR3 sequence (DNA): TGTGCCAGCAGCGTAACGGGGCAGGGGCCTCGAGGCTACACCTTC. Full variable domain (missing parts from reference TRBV9 and TRBJ1-2): DSGVTQTPKHLITATGQRVTLRCSPRSGDLSVYWYQQSLDQGLQFLIQYYNGEERAKGNILERFSAQQFPDLHSELNLSSLELGDSALYFCASSVTGQGPRGYTFGSGTRLTVV.

This clone was seen only once. The chain links TRBV7-9 to TRBJ2-4; TRBD1 agrees at 8 bases. CDR1 is SEHNR, CDR2 FQNEAQ, per germline (reference sequence). The CDR3 runs 17 residues. The junction had 12 bases not matched to a gene; V was cut back by 4 bases and J by 4 bases. CDR3 sequence: CASSSTLGTGDKNIQYF. CDR3 in DNA: TGTGCCAGCAGCTCCACGTTAGGGACAGGTGATAAAAACATTCAGTACTTC. Looking up the rest from reference TRBV7-9 and TRBJ2-4 gives the full variable domain: DTGVSQNPRHKITKRGQNVTFRCDPISEHNRLYWYRQTLGQGPEFLTYFQNEAQLEKSRLLSDRFSAERPKGSFSTLEIQRTEQGDSAMYLCASSSTLGTGDKNIQYFGAGTRLSVL.

The chain has TRBV9 and TRBJ2-4; 7 bases agree with TRBD1. CDR3 length equals 16 residues. J gave up 7 bases and V 0 bases, and 10 bases lay outside the gene matches. Germline-derived CDR1 and CDR2 are SGDLS and YYNGEE. The CDR3 spells CASSVDEGGKWNIQYF. CDR3 DNA sequence: TGTGCCAGCAGCGTAGACGAAGGGGGCAAATGGAACATTCAGTACTTC.

The chain has TRBV5-4 and TRBJ1-1, with 9 nucleotides matching TRBD1. This CDR3 spans 15 amino acids. Germline trimming cut 3 bases from V and 1 base from J; bases unmatched to any gene: 4. The V gene's germline CDR1 is SGHNT and CDR2 YYREEE (reference sequence). The CDR3 region is CASSSGDRANTEAFF. The DNA for the CDR3 is TGTGCCAGCAGCTCGGGGGACAGGGCGAACACTGAAGCTTTCTTT.

This clone was seen ten or more times. The chain is built from TRBV27 and TRBJ1-6, with D tentatively TRBD1 (6 bases). CDR3 length: 12 amino acids. Germline CDR1 and CDR2: MNHEY and SMNVEV (reference sequence). CDR3 amino acids: CAARTGTSPLHF. CDR3 in DNA: TGTGCGGCACGTACAGGGACTTCACCCCTCCACTTT.

V and J are TRBV10-3 and TRBJ2-7; D possibly corresponds to TRBD2 (7 bases). CDR1 ENHRY and CDR2 SYGVKD come from the germline V gene. Trimming took 4 bases from V and 3 from J, leaving 10 bases between them. CDR3 length: 13 residues. CDR3 region: CAISGGGHYEQYF. The CDR3 DNA reads as TGTGCCATCAGTGGCGGGGGCCACTACGAGCAGTACTTC.